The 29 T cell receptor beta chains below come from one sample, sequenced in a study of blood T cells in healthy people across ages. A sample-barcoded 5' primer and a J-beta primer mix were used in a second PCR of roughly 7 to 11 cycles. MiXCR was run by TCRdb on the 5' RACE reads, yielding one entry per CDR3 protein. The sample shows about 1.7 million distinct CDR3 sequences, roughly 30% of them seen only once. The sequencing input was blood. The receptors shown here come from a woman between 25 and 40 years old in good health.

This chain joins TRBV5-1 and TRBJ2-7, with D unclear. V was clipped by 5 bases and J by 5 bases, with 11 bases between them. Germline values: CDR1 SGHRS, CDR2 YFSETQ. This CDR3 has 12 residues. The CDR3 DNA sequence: TGCGCCAGCAGTAGGGTCAATAACGAGCAGTACTTC. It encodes CASSRVNNEQYF.

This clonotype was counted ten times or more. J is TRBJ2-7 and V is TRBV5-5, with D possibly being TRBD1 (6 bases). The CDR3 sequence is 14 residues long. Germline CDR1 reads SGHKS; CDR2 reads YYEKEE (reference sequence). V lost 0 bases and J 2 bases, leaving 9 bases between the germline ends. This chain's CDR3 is CASSLDRVPYEQYF. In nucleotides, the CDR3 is TGTGCCAGCAGCTTGGACAGGGTGCCCTACGAGCAGTACTTC.

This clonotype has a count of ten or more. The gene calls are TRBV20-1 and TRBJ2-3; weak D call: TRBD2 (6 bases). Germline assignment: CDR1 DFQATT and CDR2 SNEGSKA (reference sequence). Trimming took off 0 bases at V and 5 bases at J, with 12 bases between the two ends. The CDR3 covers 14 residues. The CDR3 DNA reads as TGCAGTGCTAGAGACGAACTAGCAGTAGATACGCAGTATTTT. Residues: CSARDELAVDTQYF.

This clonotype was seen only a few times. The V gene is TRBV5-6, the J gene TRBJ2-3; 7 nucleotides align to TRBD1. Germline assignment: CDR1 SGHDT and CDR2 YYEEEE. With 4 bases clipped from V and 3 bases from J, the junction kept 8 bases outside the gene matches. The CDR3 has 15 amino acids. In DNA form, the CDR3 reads TGTGCCAGCAGCCTGCTGGGACAGACGACAGATACGCAGTATTTT. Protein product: CASSLLGQTTDTQYF.

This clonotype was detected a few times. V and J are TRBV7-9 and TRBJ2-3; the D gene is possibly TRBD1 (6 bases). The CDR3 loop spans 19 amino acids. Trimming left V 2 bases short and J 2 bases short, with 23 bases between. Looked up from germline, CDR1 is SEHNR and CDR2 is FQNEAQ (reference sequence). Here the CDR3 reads CASSLLGTPFVRNTDTQYF. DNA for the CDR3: TGTGCCAGCAGCTTACTAGGGACACCTTTCGTCAGGAACACAGATACGCAGTATTTT.

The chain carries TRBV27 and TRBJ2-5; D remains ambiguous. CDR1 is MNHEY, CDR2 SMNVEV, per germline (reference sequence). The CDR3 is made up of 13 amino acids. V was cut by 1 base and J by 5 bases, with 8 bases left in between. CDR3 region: CASSLYVRETQYF. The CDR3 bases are TGTGCCAGCAGTTTATATGTGAGGGAGACCCAGTACTTC.

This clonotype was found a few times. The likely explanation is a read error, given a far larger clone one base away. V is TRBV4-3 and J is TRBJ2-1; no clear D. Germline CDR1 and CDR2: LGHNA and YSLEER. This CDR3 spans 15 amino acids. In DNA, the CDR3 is TGCGCCAGCAGCCAAGATAGAAGCTCCTACAATGGGCAGTTCTTC. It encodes CASSQDRSSYNGQFF.

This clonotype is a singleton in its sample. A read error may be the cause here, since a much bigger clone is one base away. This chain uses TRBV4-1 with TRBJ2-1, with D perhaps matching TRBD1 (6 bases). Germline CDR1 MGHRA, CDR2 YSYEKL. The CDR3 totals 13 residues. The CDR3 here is CASSQVAGDERFF. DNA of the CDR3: TGCGCCAGCAGCCAAGTTGCAGGGGATGAGCGGTTCTTC.

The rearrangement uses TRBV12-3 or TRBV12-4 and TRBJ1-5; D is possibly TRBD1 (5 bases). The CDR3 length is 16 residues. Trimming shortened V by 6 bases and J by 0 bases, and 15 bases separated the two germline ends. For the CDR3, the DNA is TGTGCCAGCAGCCCCCGACAGACACGTAGCAATCAGCCCCAGCATTTT. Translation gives CASSPRQTRSNQPQHF.

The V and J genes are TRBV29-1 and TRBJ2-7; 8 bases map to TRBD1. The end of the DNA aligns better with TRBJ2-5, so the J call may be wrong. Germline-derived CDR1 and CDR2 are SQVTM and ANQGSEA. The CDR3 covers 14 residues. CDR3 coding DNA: TGCAGCGTTGATCGGACAGGGTGGCAAGAGACCCAGTACTTC. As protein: CSVDRTGWQETQYF.

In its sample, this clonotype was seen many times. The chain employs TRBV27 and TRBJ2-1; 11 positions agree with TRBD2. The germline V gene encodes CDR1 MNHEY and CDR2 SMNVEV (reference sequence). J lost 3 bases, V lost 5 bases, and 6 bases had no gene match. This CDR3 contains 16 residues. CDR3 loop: CASSATGTSGYNEQFF. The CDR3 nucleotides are TGTGCCAGCAGTGCCACCGGGACTAGCGGCTACAATGAGCAGTTCTTC.

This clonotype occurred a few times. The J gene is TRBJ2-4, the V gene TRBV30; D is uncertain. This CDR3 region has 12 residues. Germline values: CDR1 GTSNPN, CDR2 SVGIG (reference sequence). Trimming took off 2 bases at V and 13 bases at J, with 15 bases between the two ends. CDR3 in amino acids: CAWSTQSAKQYF. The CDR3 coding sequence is TGTGCCTGGAGTACCCAGTCAGCTAAGCAGTACTTC.

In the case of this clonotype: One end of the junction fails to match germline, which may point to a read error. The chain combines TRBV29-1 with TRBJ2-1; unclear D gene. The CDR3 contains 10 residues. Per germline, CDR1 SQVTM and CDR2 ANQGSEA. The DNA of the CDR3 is TGCAGCGTTGAAACTAACGAGCAGGACTTC. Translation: CSVETNEQDF.

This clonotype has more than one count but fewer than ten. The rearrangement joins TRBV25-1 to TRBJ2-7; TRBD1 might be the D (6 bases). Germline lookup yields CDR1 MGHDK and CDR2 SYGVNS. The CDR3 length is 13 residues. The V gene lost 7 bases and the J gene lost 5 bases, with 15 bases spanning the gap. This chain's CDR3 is CASKSSGVHEQYF. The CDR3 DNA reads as TGTGCCAGCAAGAGTTCAGGGGTTCACGAGCAGTACTTC.

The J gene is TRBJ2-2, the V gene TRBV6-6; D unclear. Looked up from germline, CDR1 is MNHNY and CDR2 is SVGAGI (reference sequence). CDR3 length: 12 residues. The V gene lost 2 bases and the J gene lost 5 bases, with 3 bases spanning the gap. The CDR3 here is CASSYETGELFF. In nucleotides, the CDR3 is TGTGCCAGCAGTTACGAAACCGGGGAGCTGTTTTTT.

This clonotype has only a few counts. The CDR3, as DNA: TGTGCCATCAGGGAGGCAGGGGGGGGAGACGAGCAGTACTTC. It yields the protein CAIREAGGGDEQYF. The chain employs TRBV10-3 and TRBJ2-7; TRBD1 or TRBD2 may be the D gene (7 bases each). The CDR3 extends over 14 amino acids. V lost 6 bases, J lost 5 bases, and 17 bases lay in between. The germline gives CDR1 ENHRY, CDR2 SYGVKD.

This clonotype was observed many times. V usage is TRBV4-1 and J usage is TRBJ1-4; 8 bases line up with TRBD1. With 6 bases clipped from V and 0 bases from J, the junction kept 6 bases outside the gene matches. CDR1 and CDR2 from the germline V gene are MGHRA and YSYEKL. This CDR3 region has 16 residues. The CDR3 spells CASRGQALATNEKLFF. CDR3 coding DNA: TGCGCCAGCAGGGGACAGGCCCTCGCAACTAATGAAAAACTGTTTTTT.

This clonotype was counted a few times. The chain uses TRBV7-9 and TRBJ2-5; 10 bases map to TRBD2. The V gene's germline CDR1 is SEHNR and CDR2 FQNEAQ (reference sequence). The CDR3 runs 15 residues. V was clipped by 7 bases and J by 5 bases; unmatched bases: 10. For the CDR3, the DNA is TGTGCCAGCATATCGTTAGCGGGGGGAGTGGAGACCCAGTACTTC. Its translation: CASISLAGGVETQYF.

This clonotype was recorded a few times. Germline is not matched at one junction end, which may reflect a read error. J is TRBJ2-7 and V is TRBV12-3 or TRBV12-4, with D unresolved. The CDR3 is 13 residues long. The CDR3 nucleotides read TGTGCCAGCTATTTCCCCGGCACCTACGGGCAGTACTTC. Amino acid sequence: CASYFPGTYGQYF.

CDR3 in amino acids: CASSPQTGQGDEKLFF. The CDR3 DNA follows: TGTGCCAGCAGTCCACAAACCGGACAGGGGGATGAAAAACTGTTTTTT. The chain couples TRBV12-3 or TRBV12-4 to TRBJ1-4; 10 bases fit TRBD1. This CDR3 contains 16 residues. V was clipped by 5 bases and J by 6 bases; unmatched bases: 9.

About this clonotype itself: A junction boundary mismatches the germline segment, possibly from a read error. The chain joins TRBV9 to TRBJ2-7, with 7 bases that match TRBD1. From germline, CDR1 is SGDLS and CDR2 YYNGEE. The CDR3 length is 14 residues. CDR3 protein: CASSAGTETYERYF. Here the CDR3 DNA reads TGTGCCAGCAGTGCCGGGACAGAGACCTACGAGCGGTACTTC.

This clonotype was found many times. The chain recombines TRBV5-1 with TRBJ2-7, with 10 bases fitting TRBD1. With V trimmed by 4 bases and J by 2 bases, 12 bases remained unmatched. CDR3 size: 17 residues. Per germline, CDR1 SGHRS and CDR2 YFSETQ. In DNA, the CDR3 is TGCGCCAGCAGCCCACCGATGGTAGGACAGGGGGCCTACGAGCAGTACTTC. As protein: CASSPPMVGQGAYEQYF.

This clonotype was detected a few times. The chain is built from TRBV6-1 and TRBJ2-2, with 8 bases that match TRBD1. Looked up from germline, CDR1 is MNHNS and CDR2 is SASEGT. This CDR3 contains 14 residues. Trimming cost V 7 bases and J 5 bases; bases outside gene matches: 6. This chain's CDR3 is CASTGTGLTGELFF. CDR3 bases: TGTGCCAGCACCGGGACAGGCCTGACCGGGGAGCTGTTTTTT.

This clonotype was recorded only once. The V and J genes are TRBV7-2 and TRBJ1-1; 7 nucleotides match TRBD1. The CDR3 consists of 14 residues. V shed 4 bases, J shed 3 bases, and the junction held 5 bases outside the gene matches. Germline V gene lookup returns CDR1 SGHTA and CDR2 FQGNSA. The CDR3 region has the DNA TGTGCCAGCAGCTCGGACAGGTGGGACACTGAAGCTTTCTTT. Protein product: CASSSDRWDTEAFF. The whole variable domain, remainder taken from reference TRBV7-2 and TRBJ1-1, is GAGVSQSPSNKVTEKGKDVELRCDPISGHTALYWYRQSLGQGLEFLIYFQGNSAPDKSGLPSDRFSAERTGGSVSTLTIQRTQQEDSAVYLCASSSDRWDTEAFFGQGTRLTVV.

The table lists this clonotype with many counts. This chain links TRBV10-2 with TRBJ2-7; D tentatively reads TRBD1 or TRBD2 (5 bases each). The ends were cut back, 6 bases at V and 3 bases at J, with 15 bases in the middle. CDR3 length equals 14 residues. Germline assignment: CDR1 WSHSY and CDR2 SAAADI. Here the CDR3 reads CASSPRDGLYEQYF. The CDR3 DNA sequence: TGCGCCAGCAGCCCCCGGGACGGTCTCTACGAGCAGTACTTC.

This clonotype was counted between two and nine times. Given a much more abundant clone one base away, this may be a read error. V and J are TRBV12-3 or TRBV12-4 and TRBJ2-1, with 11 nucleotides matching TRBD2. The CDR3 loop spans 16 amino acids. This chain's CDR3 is CASIPPRASGRNGQFF. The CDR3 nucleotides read TGTGCCAGCATTCCGCCTAGGGCTAGCGGGAGGAATGGGCAGTTCTTC.

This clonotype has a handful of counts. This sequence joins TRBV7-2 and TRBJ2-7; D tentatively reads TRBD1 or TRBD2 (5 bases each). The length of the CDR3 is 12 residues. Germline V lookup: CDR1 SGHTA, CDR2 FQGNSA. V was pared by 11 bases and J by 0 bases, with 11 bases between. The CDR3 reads CAAPGSSYEQYF. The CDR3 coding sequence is TGTGCCGCCCCAGGGAGCTCCTACGAGCAGTACTTC.

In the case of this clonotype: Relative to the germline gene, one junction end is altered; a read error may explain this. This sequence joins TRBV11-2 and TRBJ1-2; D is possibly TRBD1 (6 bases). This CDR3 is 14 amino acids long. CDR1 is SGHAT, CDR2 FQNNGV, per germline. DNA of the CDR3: TGTGCCAGCAGCTTAGCGGACAGCAACTATAGCTACACCTTC. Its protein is CASSLADSNYSYTF.

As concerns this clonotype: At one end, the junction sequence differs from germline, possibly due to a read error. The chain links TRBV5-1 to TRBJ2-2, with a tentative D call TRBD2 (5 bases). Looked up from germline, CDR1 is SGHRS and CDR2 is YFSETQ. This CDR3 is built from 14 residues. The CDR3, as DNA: TGCGCCAGCAGCTTGTCCGGGAACACCAGGGAGCTGTTTTTT. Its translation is CASSLSGNTRELFF.